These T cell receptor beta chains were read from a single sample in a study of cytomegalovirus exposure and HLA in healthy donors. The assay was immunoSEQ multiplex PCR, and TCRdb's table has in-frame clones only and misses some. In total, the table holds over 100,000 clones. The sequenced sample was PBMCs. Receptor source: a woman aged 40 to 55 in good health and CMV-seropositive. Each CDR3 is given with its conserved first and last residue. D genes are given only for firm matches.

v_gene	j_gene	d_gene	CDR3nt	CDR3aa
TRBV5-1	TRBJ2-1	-	TGCGCCAGCAGCTATACCCTGGGAGCGGGTAGCTCCTACAATGAGCAGTTCTTC	CASSYTLGAGSSYNEQFF
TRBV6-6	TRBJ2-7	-	TGTGCCAGCAGTTACGGGCAGGGTCCCTACGAGCAGTACTTC	CASSYGQGPYEQYF
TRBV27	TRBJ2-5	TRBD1	TGTGCCAGCAGCCCTGGACAGGGCCTCCACTACCAAGAGACCCAGTACTTC	CASSPGQGLHYQETQYF
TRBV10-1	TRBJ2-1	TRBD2	TGCGCCAGCAGTGGCCCTAGCGGAGTCGATGAGCAGTTCTTC	CASSGPSGVDEQFF
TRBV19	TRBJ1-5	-	TGTGCCAGCTCTACCCGGAGAGGGATCGGGGGAAATCAGCCCCAGCATTTT	CASSTRRGIGGNQPQHF
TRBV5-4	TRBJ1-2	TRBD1	TGTGCCAGCAGACAGGACAGGTCAACGGGCTACACCTTC	CASRQDRSTGYTF
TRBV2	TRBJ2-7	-	TGTGCCAGCAGGGTGAGCTACGAGCAGTACTTC	CASRVSYEQYF
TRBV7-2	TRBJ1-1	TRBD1	TGTGCCAGCAGCCCAGGGGCAGGGGGTGAAGCTTTCTTT	CASSPGAGGEAFF
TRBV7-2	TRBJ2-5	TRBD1	TGTGCCAGCAGCGCGGCGACAGGGTCCCAAGAGACCCAGTACTTC	CASSAATGSQETQYF
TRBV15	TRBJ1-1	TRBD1	TGTGCCACCAGCAGAGATCGACAGGGGGGTGAAGCTTTCTTT	CATSRDRQGGEAFF
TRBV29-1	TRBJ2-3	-	TGCAGCGTTGGGTTAGGGGGGGTTAGAGATACGCAGTATTTT	CSVGLGGVRDTQYF
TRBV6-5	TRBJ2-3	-	TGTGCCAGCAGTTCGCTAAGGGGAACAGATACGCAGTATTTT	CASSSLRGTDTQYF
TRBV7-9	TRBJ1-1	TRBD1	TGTGCCAGCAGCCCCACGCGGACAGGGAAGTACACTGAAGCTTTCTTT	CASSPTRTGKYTEAFF
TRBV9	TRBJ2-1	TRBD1	TGTGCCAGCAGCGCCCCCCGTTTGACAGGGCCTACCTACAATGAGCAGTTCTTC	CASSAPRLTGPTYNEQFF
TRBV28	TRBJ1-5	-	TGTGCCAGCAGTTTGGGGGGGGGCCAACCAAATCAGCCCCAGCATTTT	CASSLGGGQPNQPQHF
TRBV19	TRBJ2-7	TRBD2	TGTGCCAGTAGTCTAGCGGGAGATCGTAGATACGAGCAGTACTTC	CASSLAGDRRYEQYF
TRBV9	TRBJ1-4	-	TGTGCCAGCAGCGAGCAGGGCAATGAAAAACTGTTTTTT	CASSEQGNEKLFF
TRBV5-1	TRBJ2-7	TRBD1	TGCGCCAGCAGCTCGGCGGGGACAGGGGGCAACGAGCAGTACTTC	CASSSAGTGGNEQYF
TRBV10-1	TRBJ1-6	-	TGCGCCAGGCATAGCTCCTATAATTCACCCCTCCACTTT	CARHSSYNSPLHF
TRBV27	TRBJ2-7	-	TGTGCCAGCAGTTTATCTTGGAGGGCCTACGAGCAGTACTTC	CASSLSWRAYEQYF
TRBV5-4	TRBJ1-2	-	TGTGCCAGCAGCTACAGGGCGGCGGACTATGGCTACACCTTC	CASSYRAADYGYTF
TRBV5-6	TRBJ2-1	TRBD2	TGTGCCAGCAGCTCCGGGACTAGCGGGTTTAGCTCCTACAATGAGCAGTTCTTC	CASSSGTSGFSSYNEQFF
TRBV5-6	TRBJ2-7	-	TGTGCCAGCAGCCTGGGGGGCGTATACGAGCAGTACTTC	CASSLGGVYEQYF
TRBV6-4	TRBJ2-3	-	TGTGCCAGCAGTGACGGGGCAGGGGGCACAGATACGCAGTATTTT	CASSDGAGGTDTQYF
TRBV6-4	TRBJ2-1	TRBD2	TGTGCCAGCAGTGCCGGGACTAGCGGGAATGAGCAGTTCTTC	CASSAGTSGNEQFF
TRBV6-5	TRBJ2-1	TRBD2	TGTGCCAGCAGACCCGTAGCGGGCTATGAGCAGTTCTTC	CASRPVAGYEQFF
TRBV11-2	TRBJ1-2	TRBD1	TGTGCCAGCAGCCTCGGGACAGGGTACATCGACTATGGCTACACCTTC	CASSLGTGYIDYGYTF
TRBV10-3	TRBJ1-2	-	TGTGCCATCAGTGAGGGCCGCCAGACAGGCGGGCGCTACACCTTC	CAISEGRQTGGRYTF
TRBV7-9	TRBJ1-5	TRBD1	TGTGCCAGCAGCCTGACAGGGGGCGCGGACCAGCCCCAGCATTTT	CASSLTGGADQPQHF